This T cell receptor (beta chain) is drawn from a study of B cell selection in AIRE deficiency. Study-level results: Shared Treg sequences were biased toward short CDR3s with few non-templated nucleotide insertions.

About this clone itself: Its target is not known.

Per the authors' pipeline: Approximately 1x10^5 patient and about 1.4x10^5 healthy donor in-frame TCRbeta sequences came from conventional T cells. The assay was immunoSEQ multiplex PCR, and TCRdb's table has in-frame clones only and misses some. V and J calls and clone size are given by that table; D and trimming were obtained from the DNA. In the table there are tens of thousands of clones, 95% to 98% of which are singletons. Per germline, CDR1 KGHSH and CDR2 LQKENI. The CDR3 extends over 17 amino acids. V lost 2 bases and J lost 1; bases outside the gene matches: 5. The sorted conventional CD4 T cells were gated as CD4+CD127+.

Sample: conventional CD4+ T cells sorted from PBMCs. The chain recombines TRBV18 with TRBJ2-3; 11 bases match TRBD2. The receptor was derived from a human donor with AIRE deficiency. The CDR3 DNA follows: TGTGCCAGCTCACCAGGGACTAGCGGACTGGGCACAGATACGCAGTATTTT. Residues: CASSPGTSGLGTDTQYF.